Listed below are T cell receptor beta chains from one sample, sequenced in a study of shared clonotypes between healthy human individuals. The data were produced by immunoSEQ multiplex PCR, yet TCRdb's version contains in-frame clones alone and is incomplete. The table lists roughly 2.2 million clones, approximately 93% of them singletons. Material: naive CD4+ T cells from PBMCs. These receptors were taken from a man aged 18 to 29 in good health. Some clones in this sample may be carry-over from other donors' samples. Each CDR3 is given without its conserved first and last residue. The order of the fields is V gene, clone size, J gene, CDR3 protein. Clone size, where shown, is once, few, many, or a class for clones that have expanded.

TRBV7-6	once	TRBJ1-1	ASSLPQGFTEAF
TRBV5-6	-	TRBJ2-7	ASSRLGDEQY
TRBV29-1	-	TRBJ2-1	SVEPNDRGSYNEQF
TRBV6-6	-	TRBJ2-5	ASRLAGEVGETQY
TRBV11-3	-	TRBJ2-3	ASSLDGSTDTQY
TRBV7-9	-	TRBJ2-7	ASSESGRSYEQY
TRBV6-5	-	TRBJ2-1	ASSYSWAGIYNEQF
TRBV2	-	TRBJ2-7	ASSESGLVSYEQY
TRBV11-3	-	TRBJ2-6	ASSRDSSGANVLT
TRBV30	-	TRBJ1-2	AWSSGTNYGYT
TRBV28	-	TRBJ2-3	ASSPIVRGGTDTQY
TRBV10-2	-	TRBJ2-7	ASTGGLAGTYEQY
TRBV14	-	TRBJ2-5	ASRNSGSPETQY
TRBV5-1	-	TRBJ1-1	ASSPNPQGQGGTEAF
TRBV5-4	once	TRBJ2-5	ASSLDSAGGGETQY
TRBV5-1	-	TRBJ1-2	ASSLVVGQGYSGYT
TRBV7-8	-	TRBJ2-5	ASSLGRSRQETQY
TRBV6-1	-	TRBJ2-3	ASSGTGAGGTDTQY
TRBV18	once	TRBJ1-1	ASSPNGSGDTEAF
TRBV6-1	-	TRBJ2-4	ASILGAEGGIQY
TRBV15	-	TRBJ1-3	ATSRDPGAGNTIY
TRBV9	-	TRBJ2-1	ASSRGLNENNEQF
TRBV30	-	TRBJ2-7	AWSGTSGLRSGHEQY
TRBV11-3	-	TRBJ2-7	ASSLAHGEEYEQY
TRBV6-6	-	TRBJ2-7	ASSYGREQY
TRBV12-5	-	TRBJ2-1	ASGLVLAGGSYNEQF
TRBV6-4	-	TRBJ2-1	ASSSVVAGEQF
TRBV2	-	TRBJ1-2	ASSPQGYHYGYT
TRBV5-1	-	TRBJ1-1	ASSNRPGHENTEAF
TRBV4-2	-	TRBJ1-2	ASSHRDSYGYT
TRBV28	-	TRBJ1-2	ASSFWAASANYGYT
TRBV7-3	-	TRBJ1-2	ASSRGGSLYGYT
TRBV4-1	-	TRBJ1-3	ASSPTGFEGNTIY
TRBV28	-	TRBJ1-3	ASSTSQGSGNTIY
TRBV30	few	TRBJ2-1	AWSVGGGRASYNEQF
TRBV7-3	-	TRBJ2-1	ASSSIPGLGNEQF
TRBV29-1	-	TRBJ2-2	SVDRGAGTGELF
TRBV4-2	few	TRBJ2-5	ASRGTVSRGTQY
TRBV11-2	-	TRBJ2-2	ASSFAGTANTGELF
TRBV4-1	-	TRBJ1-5	ASSQDLYRGYSNQPQH
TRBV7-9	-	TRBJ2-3	ASSLVAGGHTDTQY
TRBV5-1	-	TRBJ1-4	ASSAGAIGEKLF
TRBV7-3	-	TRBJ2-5	ASSPMGQYGETQY
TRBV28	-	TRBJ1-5	ASSPQYMDQPQH
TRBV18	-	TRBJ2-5	ASSSDRGETQY
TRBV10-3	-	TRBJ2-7	AIRGGTGGFHEQY
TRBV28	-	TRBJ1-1	ASSLRTGTEAF
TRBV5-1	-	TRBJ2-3	ASSSGRVESTDTQY
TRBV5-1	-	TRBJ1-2	ASSDPGGGGYT
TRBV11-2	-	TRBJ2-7	ASSWTSTGSFSSYEQY
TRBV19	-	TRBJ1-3	ASRKQISGNTIY
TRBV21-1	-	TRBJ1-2	ASEGRGRHYGYT
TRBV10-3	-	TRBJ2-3	AISGGDRSTDTQY